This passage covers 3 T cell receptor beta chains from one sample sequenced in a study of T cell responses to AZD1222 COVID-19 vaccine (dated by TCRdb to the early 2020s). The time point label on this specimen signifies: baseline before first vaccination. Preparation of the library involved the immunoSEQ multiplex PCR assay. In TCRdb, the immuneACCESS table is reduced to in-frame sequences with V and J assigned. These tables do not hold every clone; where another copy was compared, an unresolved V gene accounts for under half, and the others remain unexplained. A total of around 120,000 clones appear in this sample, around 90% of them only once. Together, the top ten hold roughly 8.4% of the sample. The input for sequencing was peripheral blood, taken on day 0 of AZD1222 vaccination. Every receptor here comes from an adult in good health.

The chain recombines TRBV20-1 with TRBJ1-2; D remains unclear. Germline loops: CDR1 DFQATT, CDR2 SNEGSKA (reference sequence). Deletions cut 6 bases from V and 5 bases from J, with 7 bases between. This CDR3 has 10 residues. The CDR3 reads CSAVEYGYTF. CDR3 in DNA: TGCAGTGCGGTCGAGTATGGCTACACCTTC.

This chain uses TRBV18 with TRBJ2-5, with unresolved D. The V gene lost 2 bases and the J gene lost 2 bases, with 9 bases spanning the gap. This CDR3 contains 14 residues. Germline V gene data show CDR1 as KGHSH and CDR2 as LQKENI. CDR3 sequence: CASSPRSEQETQYF. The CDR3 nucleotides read TGTGCCAGCTCACCAAGGAGTGAGCAAGAGACCCAGTACTTC.

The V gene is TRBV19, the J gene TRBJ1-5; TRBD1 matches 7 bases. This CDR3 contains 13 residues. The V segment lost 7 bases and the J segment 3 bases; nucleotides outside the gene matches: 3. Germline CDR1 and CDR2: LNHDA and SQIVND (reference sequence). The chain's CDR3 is CASTGQVNQPQHF. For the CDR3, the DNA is TGTGCCAGTACCGGACAGGTCAATCAGCCCCAGCATTTT.